This T cell receptor (beta chain) was profiled in a study of shared clonotypes between healthy human individuals. Whole-study findings and limits: Non-shared clonotypes had lower generation probabilities than clonotypes shared by all four sorted-subset donors. Sharing across four donors was highest in naive CD4 (around 5%) and lowest in memory CD8 (roughly 0.4%).

The investigators split CD4+ cells into a CD45RA+ naive subset and a CD45RA-negative memory subset. Comments on this clone: Antigen specificity is unknown.

Only in-frame clones appear in the TCRdb table, and some are missing; sequencing was by immunoSEQ multiplex PCR. The repertoire consists of some 2 million clones, with 85% to 95% occurring once and the leading ten covering approximately 0.13%. The CDR3 runs to 18 residues. The chain joins TRBV21-1 to TRBJ2-7. TRBV21-1 is designated a pseudogene. Sequenced material: naive CD4+ T cells sorted from blood. The subset: CD45RA+ positively selected. The origin of this receptor is a man between 18 and 29 years old in good health. As DNA, the CDR3 is TGTGCCAGCAGCAAGGGACGGCCAAACCCCTCTGGCTCCTACGAGCAGTACTTC. Translating it yields CASSKGRPNPSGSYEQYF.